The source of this T cell receptor (beta chain) is a study of blood T cell repertoires in COVID-19. Study details: Acute and convalescent COVID-19 samples came from the United States, Italy and Spain. T cells, B-cell-depleted T cells, or PBMCs supplied cDNA or gDNA.

Original data processing: Amplification of reference gene primers was used by the study to estimate nucleated cell counts. The table came from immunoSEQ multiplex PCR; TCRdb's copy has only in-frame clones and leaves some out. Clone size and the V and J calls come from that table; the DNA yielded D and trimming. Among 230,000 or so clones, about 90% were seen once, and the ten largest hold 1.9%. The length of the CDR3 is 14 residues. Trimming at V came to 4 bases and at J to 6 bases, leaving 6 bases not matched to a gene. Looked up from germline, CDR1 is SGHNT and CDR2 is YYREEE (reference sequence).

The J gene is TRBJ1-2, the V gene TRBV5-4; 10 bases are shared with TRBD1. The receptor's source is a man aged 40-55 years with active or convalescent COVID-19. Sample: peripheral blood. For the CDR3, the DNA is TGTGCCAGCAGCCACCCGACAGGGGGCAATGGCTACACCTTC. Protein product: CASSHPTGGNGYTF.